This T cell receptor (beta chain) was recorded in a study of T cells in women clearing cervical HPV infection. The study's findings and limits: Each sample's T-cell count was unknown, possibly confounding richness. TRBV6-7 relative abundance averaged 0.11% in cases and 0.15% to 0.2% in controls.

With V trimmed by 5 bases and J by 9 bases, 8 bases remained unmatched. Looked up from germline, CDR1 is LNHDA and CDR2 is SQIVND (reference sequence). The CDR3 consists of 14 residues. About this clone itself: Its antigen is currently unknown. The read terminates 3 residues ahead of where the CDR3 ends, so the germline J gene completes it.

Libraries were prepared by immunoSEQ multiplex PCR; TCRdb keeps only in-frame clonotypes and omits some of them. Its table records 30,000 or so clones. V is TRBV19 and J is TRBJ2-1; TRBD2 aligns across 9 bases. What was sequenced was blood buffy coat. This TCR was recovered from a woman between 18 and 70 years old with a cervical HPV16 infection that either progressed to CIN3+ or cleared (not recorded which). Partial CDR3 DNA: TGTGCCAGTAGTTACGCTAGCGGGATAGGTGAG. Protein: CASSYASGIGE. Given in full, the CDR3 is CASSYASGIGEQFF. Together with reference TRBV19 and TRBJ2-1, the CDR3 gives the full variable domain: DGGITQSPKYLFRKEGQNVTLSCEQNLNHDAMYWYRQDPGQGLRLIYYSQIVNDFQKGDIAEGYSVSREKKESFPLTVTSAQKNPTAFYLCASSYASGIGEQFFGPGTRLTVL.